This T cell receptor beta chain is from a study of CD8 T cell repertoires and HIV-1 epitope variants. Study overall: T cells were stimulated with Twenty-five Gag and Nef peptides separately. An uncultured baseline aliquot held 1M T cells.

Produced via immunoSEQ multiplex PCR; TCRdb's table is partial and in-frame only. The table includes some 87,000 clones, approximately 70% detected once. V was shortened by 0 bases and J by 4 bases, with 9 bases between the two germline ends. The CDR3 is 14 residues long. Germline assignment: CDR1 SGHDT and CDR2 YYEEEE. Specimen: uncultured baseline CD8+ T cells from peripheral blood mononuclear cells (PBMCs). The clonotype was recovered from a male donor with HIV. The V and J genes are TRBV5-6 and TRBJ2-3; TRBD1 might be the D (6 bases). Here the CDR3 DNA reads TGTGCCAGCAGCTTGGGGCAGGGGTCAGATACGCAGTATTTT. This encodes CASSLGQGSDTQYF.